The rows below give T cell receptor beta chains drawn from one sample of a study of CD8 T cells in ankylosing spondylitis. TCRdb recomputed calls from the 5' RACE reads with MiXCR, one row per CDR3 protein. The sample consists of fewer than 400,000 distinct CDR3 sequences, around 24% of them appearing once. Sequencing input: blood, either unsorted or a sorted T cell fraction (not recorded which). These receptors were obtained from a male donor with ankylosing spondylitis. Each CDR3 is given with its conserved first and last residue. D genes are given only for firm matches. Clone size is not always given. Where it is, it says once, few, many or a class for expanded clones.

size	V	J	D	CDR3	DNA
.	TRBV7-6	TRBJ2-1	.	CASSQSPATREQLF	TGTGCCAGCAGCCAGAGTCCGGCGACGAGGGAGCAGCTCTTC
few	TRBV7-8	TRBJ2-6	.	CASSLRRGTPQVLTF	TGTGCCAGCAGCTTAAGGAGGGGGACCCCCCAGGTCCTGACTTTC
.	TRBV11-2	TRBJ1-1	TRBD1	CASSLQGTGYLLNTEAFF	TGTGCCAGCAGCTTACAGGGGACAGGCTATCTCCTGAACACTGAAGCTTTCTTT
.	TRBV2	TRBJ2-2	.	CASSEGGPYTGELFF	TGTGCCAGCAGTGAAGGGGGACCATACACCGGGGAGCTGTTTTTT
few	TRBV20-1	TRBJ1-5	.	CSARDFDPDQPQHF	TGCAGTGCTAGAGATTTTGACCCCGATCAGCCCCAGCATTTT
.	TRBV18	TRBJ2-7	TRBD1	CASTPTGDNEQYF	TGTGCCAGCACTCCGACAGGGGACAACGAGCAGTACTTC
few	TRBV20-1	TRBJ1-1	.	CSAPDAGKNTEAFF	TGCAGTGCCCCGGACGCCGGGAAGAACACTGAAGCTTTCTTT
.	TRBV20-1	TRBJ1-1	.	CSASDGKTLNTEAFF	TGCAGTGCTAGCGACGGGAAGACCCTGAACACTGAAGCTTTCTTT
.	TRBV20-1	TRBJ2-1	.	CSAPPLLTSSYNEQFF	TGCAGTGCTCCGCCCTTATTGACGAGCTCCTACAATGAGCAGTTCTTC
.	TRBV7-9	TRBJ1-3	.	CASSLQVKLLTGNTIYF	TGTGCCAGCAGCTTACAGGTCAAACTCTTAACTGGAAACACCATATATTTT
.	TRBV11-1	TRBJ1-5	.	CASSLTGCDSNQPQHF	TGTGCCAGCAGCCTCACAGGGTGTGATAGCAATCAGCCCCAGCATTTT
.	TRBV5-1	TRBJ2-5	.	CATKPGQNNLPETQYF	TGCGCCACCAAACCAGGGCAGAACAACCTCCCGGAGACCCAGTACTTC
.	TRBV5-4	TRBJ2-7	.	CASSLLSYEQYF	TGTGCCAGCAGCTTGCTATCCTACGAGCAGTACTTC
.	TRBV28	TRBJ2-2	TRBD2	CASTWGGLATGELFF	TGTGCCAGCACCTGGGGAGGGCTAGCTACCGGGGAGCTGTTTTTT
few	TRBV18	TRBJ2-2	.	CASSPRDYTGELFF	TGTGCCAGCTCACCGCGAGATTACACCGGGGAGCTGTTTTTT
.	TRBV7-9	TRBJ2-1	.	CASRTGYNEQFF	TGTGCCAGCAGAACAGGTTACAATGAGCAGTTCTTC
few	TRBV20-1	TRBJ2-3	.	CSGGYLPGPSTDTQYF	TGCAGTGGGGGGTATCTCCCGGGGCCTAGCACAGATACGCAGTATTTT
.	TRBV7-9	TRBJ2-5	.	CASSPTWYQETQYF	TGTGCCAGCAGCCCAACTTGGTACCAAGAGACCCAGTACTTC
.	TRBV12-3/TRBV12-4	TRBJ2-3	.	CASSLGQANTDTQYF	TGTGCCAGCAGTTTGGGGCAGGCCAACACAGATACGCAGTATTTT
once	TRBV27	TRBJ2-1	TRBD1	CASTSGTGKKNEQFF	TGTGCCAGCACCTCGGGGACAGGGAAGAAAAATGAGCAGTTCTTC
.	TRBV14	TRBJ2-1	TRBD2	CASSQGGAGVSNEQFF	TGTGCCAGCAGCCAAGGGGGAGCGGGAGTGAGCAATGAGCAGTTCTTC
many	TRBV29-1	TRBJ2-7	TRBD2	CSVAASGAYEQYF	TGCAGCGTTGCGGCTAGCGGAGCCTACGAGCAGTACTTC